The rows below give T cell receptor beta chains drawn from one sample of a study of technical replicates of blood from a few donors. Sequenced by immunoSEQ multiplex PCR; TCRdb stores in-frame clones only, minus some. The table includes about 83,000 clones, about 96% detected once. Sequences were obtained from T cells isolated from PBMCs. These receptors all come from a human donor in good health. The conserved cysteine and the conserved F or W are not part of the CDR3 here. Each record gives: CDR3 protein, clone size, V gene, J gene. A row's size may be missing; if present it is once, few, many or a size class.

cdr3_aa: ASSERTSGIYNEQF; clone_size: NA; v_call: TRBV9; j_call: TRBJ2-1
cdr3_aa: ASSLPGFTYEQY; clone_size: NA; v_call: TRBV11-2; j_call: TRBJ2-7
cdr3_aa: ASSYNPGDQPQH; clone_size: NA; v_call: TRBV7-6; j_call: TRBJ1-5
cdr3_aa: ASSLQRTGANVLT; clone_size: once; v_call: TRBV19; j_call: TRBJ2-6
cdr3_aa: ASTGLAGVEQY; clone_size: NA; v_call: TRBV28; j_call: TRBJ2-7
cdr3_aa: ASSKYDRGLWMNTEAF; clone_size: NA; v_call: TRBV21-1; j_call: TRBJ1-1
cdr3_aa: ASSAGNTIY; clone_size: NA; v_call: TRBV18; j_call: TRBJ1-3
cdr3_aa: ASSVYLASTDTQY; clone_size: NA; v_call: TRBV9; j_call: TRBJ2-3
cdr3_aa: ASSFGGAYNEQF; clone_size: NA; v_call: TRBV7-9; j_call: TRBJ2-1
cdr3_aa: ASSQAGGSGFTYEQY; clone_size: NA; v_call: TRBV4-1; j_call: TRBJ2-7
cdr3_aa: ASSVAEGTREQY; clone_size: once; v_call: TRBV19; j_call: TRBJ2-7
cdr3_aa: ASSIRALNEKLF; clone_size: NA; v_call: TRBV19; j_call: TRBJ1-4
cdr3_aa: ASSLSGPYNEQF; clone_size: NA; v_call: TRBV28; j_call: TRBJ2-1
cdr3_aa: ASSLARLGETQY; clone_size: NA; v_call: TRBV5-1; j_call: TRBJ2-5
cdr3_aa: ASMGGRGLFGANVLT; clone_size: NA; v_call: TRBV7-9; j_call: TRBJ2-6
cdr3_aa: ATRAAASYNEQF; clone_size: NA; v_call: TRBV15; j_call: TRBJ2-1
cdr3_aa: ASSLGTAYNEQF; clone_size: NA; v_call: TRBV7-9; j_call: TRBJ2-1
cdr3_aa: ASNPAGSSYEQY; clone_size: NA; v_call: TRBV28; j_call: TRBJ2-7
cdr3_aa: ASTGDRPNEQF; clone_size: NA; v_call: TRBV13; j_call: TRBJ2-1
cdr3_aa: ASTQTSGTYNEQF; clone_size: NA; v_call: TRBV2; j_call: TRBJ2-1
cdr3_aa: ASRRTGRNYGYT; clone_size: NA; v_call: TRBV25-1; j_call: TRBJ1-2
cdr3_aa: ASSSRRVGGTEAF; clone_size: NA; v_call: TRBV27; j_call: TRBJ1-1
cdr3_aa: SVEAGKSYEQY; clone_size: NA; v_call: TRBV29-1; j_call: TRBJ2-7
cdr3_aa: ASSLDRGHEKLF; clone_size: NA; v_call: TRBV7-6; j_call: TRBJ1-4
cdr3_aa: ASTLMDSSSGNTIY; clone_size: once; v_call: TRBV19; j_call: TRBJ1-3
cdr3_aa: ASSFLAGVPDTQY; clone_size: NA; v_call: TRBV7-8; j_call: TRBJ2-3
cdr3_aa: SVEVLDRGLPYEQY; clone_size: NA; v_call: TRBV29-1; j_call: TRBJ2-7
cdr3_aa: ASSEFPLQGASEGPQH; clone_size: NA; v_call: TRBV2; j_call: TRBJ1-5